The sequence of this T cell receptor (beta chain) was determined in a study of monozygotic twins with inflammatory bowel disease. Regarding the study as a whole: Repertoire similarity did not differ between concordant and discordant twins, possibly owing to limited power. Distinction of different T cell subtypes was not possible.

With regard to this clonotype: Its antigen is still unknown.

Sampling involved one blood draw (roughly 2.5 ml) for every donor. cDNA for each sample came from eight separate reactions. TCRdb re-called the 5' RACE reads and gives one entry per CDR3 protein, without DNA. The sample spans about 210,000 distinct CDR3 sequences; the ten largest clones claim around 1.5%. Germline V gene data show CDR1 as SGHNT and CDR2 as YYREEE (reference sequence). CDR3 length equals 14 residues. What was sequenced was blood. The chain uses TRBV5-4 and TRBJ1-2; TCRdb calls TRBD1, which cannot be checked without DNA. The origin of this receptor is a human donor with ulcerative colitis or Crohn's disease, or a healthy co-twin of an affected twin (not recorded which). CDR3: CASSLGQIINGYTF. Complete variable domain (other parts from reference TRBV5-4 and TRBJ1-2): ETGVTQSPTHLIKTRGQQVTLRCSSQSGHNTVSWYQQALGQGPQFIFQYYREEENGRGNFPPRFSGLQFPNYSSELNVNALELDDSALYLCASSLGQIINGYTFGSGTRLTVV.